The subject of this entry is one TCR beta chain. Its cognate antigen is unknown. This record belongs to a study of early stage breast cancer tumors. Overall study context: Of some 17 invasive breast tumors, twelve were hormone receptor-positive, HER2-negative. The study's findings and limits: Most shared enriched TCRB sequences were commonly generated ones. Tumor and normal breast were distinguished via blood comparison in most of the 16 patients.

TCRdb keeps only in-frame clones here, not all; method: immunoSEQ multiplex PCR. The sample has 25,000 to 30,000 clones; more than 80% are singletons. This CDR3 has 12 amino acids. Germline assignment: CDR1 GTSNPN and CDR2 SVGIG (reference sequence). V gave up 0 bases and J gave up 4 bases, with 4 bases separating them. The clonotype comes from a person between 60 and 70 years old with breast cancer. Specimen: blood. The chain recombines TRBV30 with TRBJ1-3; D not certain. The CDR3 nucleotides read TGTGCCTGGAGTGTGGGCGGAAACACCATATATTTT. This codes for CAWSVGGNTIYF. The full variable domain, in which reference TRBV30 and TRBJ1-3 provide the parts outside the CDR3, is SQTIHQWPATLVQPVGSPLSLECTVEGTSNPNLYWYRQAAGRGLQLLFYSVGIGQISSEVPQNLSASRPQDRQFILSSKKLLLSDSGFYLCAWSVGGNTIYFGEGSWLTVV.